A selection of T cell receptor beta chains follows, all from one sample in a study of blood T cell repertoires in COVID-19. Clones were sequenced by immunoSEQ multiplex PCR, and TCRdb holds only the in-frame ones, with some missing. Seen here are 57,000 or so clones, approximately 79% observed once, and the top ten hold just over 20%. The source material was peripheral blood. The receptors originated from a woman aged 80 or older with active or convalescent COVID-19. CDR3s include the opening cysteine and the closing phenylalanine or tryptophan. The order of the fields is J gene, clone size, V gene, CDR3 protein. A row's size may be missing; if present it is once, few, many or a size class.

j_gene: TRBJ2-1
abundance: -
v_gene: TRBV5-1
CDR3aa: CASSLASGGPNEQFF

j_gene: TRBJ2-4
abundance: -
v_gene: TRBV19
CDR3aa: CASSARPGGPAKNIQYF

j_gene: TRBJ1-1
abundance: -
v_gene: TRBV15
CDR3aa: CATSSRGGTEAFF

j_gene: TRBJ2-1
abundance: -
v_gene: TRBV6-6
CDR3aa: CASSSSREGLSQFF

j_gene: TRBJ2-5
abundance: many
v_gene: TRBV19
CDR3aa: CASSIEHYQETQYF

j_gene: TRBJ1-5
abundance: -
v_gene: TRBV27
CDR3aa: CASSPDSSNQPQHF

j_gene: TRBJ1-6
abundance: -
v_gene: TRBV2
CDR3aa: CASSERTGGNSPLHF

j_gene: TRBJ2-7
abundance: once
v_gene: TRBV11-2
CDR3aa: CASSPARNVNEQYF

j_gene: TRBJ1-5
abundance: -
v_gene: TRBV20-1
CDR3aa: CSASSGGMSNQPQHF

j_gene: TRBJ2-1
abundance: -
v_gene: TRBV10-2
CDR3aa: CAIDPDGRNNEQFF

j_gene: TRBJ2-2
abundance: few
v_gene: TRBV6-5
CDR3aa: CASSYSSLPNTGELFF

j_gene: TRBJ1-1
abundance: many
v_gene: TRBV12-3/TRBV12-4
CDR3aa: CASSFRSTEAFF

j_gene: TRBJ2-1
abundance: -
v_gene: TRBV6-1
CDR3aa: CASSAQPPSRDRGHYNEQFF

j_gene: TRBJ1-4
abundance: -
v_gene: TRBV19
CDR3aa: CASSNDRGRATNEKLFF

j_gene: TRBJ2-5
abundance: -
v_gene: TRBV7-9
CDR3aa: CASSRGLAYETQYF

j_gene: TRBJ1-1
abundance: -
v_gene: TRBV2
CDR3aa: CASSEGQGAGGAFF

j_gene: TRBJ1-1
abundance: -
v_gene: TRBV29-1
CDR3aa: CSVARQGTEAFF

j_gene: TRBJ1-2
abundance: -
v_gene: TRBV6-1
CDR3aa: CASSDYSPPNYGYTF

j_gene: TRBJ2-7
abundance: -
v_gene: TRBV12-3/TRBV12-4
CDR3aa: CASSLKRFEQYF

j_gene: TRBJ2-5
abundance: -
v_gene: TRBV6-5
CDR3aa: CASSLGRGLGETQYF

j_gene: TRBJ1-4
abundance: -
v_gene: TRBV19
CDR3aa: CASSIETGLGGRLFF

j_gene: TRBJ1-5
abundance: -
v_gene: TRBV5-1
CDR3aa: CASSLEGNNQPQHF

j_gene: TRBJ1-1
abundance: -
v_gene: TRBV7-2
CDR3aa: CASSLRLGQGWGAFF

j_gene: TRBJ1-1
abundance: -
v_gene: TRBV5-1
CDR3aa: CASSLEPLSAEAFF

j_gene: TRBJ2-4
abundance: -
v_gene: TRBV18
CDR3aa: CASSPPDRAKNIQYF

j_gene: TRBJ1-1
abundance: -
v_gene: TRBV7-8
CDR3aa: CASSLGIEAEAFF

j_gene: TRBJ2-2
abundance: -
v_gene: TRBV18
CDR3aa: CASSSQQGALNTGELFF

j_gene: TRBJ1-5
abundance: -
v_gene: TRBV30
CDR3aa: CAWRMGVEGQPQHF

j_gene: TRBJ2-1
abundance: -
v_gene: TRBV5-1
CDR3aa: CASSSDWLAGVNEQFF